The source of this TCR beta chain is a study of blood T cell repertoires in COVID-19. The CDR3 consists of 18 residues. Per germline, CDR1 MGHRA and CDR2 YSYEKL. V shed 1 base, J shed 7 bases, and the junction held 13 bases outside the gene matches. This table comes from immunoSEQ multiplex PCR, and its TCRdb copy is limited to in-frame clones, with some not included. The sample carries about 220,000 clones, approximately 80% recorded once. This rearrangement joins TRBV4-1 to TRBJ2-2; TRBD1 aligns across 9 bases. Specimen: PBMCs or T cells enriched from blood (not recorded which). The TCR originated in a woman in her sixties who had recovered from COVID-19. The chain's CDR3 is CASSQVMIGTGRNGELFF. The CDR3 DNA reads TGCGCCAGCAGCCAAGTGATGATCGGGACAGGGCGGAACGGGGAGCTGTTTTTT.